Listed below are T cell receptor beta chains from one sample, sequenced in a study of metastatic and nonmetastatic thyroid tumors. TCRdb re-called clones via MiXCR from the PCR reads. The sample holds about 48,000 clones, approximately 24% seen once. The source material was blood. The receptors were gathered from a male donor with papillary thyroid cancer or a benign thyroid nodule (not recorded which). Some clones in this sample may be carry-over from other donors' samples. Both conserved end residues are part of each CDR3. A D gene is named only where the DNA matches it firmly. Clone size is given for some rows only: seen once, a few or many times, or a class if the clone is expanded.

j_call: TRBJ2-7; d_call: .; clone_size: .; v_call: TRBV11-2; cdr3_nt: TGTGCCAGCAGCGCGGGACTTCGAGGCCACGAGCAGTACTTC; cdr3_aa: CASSAGLRGHEQYF
j_call: TRBJ2-6; d_call: .; clone_size: many; v_call: TRBV6-4; cdr3_nt: TGTGCCAGCAGTGACGGGTCTGGGGCCAACGTCCTGACTTTC; cdr3_aa: CASSDGSGANVLTF
j_call: TRBJ1-5; d_call: TRBD1; clone_size: medium-sized; v_call: TRBV20-1; cdr3_nt: TGCAGTGCTAGAGATCCAGGGACAGAAAGAAGTCAGCCCCAGCATTTT; cdr3_aa: CSARDPGTERSQPQHF
j_call: TRBJ2-3; d_call: .; clone_size: many; v_call: TRBV20-1; cdr3_nt: TGCAGTGCTAGACCAGATACGCAGTATTTT; cdr3_aa: CSARPDTQYF
j_call: TRBJ1-4; d_call: .; clone_size: .; v_call: TRBV27; cdr3_nt: TGTGCCAGCAGTGCCTCCAAAGGGGCGCCCTATGAAAAACTGTTTTTT; cdr3_aa: CASSASKGAPYEKLFF
j_call: TRBJ2-5; d_call: .; clone_size: many; v_call: TRBV27; cdr3_nt: TGTGCCAGCAGTCCCACCCTCTCCCGGGGGAGAGAGACCCAGTACTTC; cdr3_aa: CASSPTLSRGRETQYF
j_call: TRBJ1-2; d_call: .; clone_size: few; v_call: TRBV27; cdr3_nt: TGTGCCAGCAAATCTGCGGCTGCTAACTATGGCTACACCTTC; cdr3_aa: CASKSAAANYGYTF
j_call: TRBJ2-1; d_call: TRBD1; clone_size: .; v_call: TRBV12-3/TRBV12-4; cdr3_nt: TGTGCCAGCAGTTCCAGGGACAGGGGATCTATCAATGAGCAGTTCTTC; cdr3_aa: CASSSRDRGSINEQFF
j_call: TRBJ2-7; d_call: .; clone_size: .; v_call: TRBV7-9; cdr3_nt: TGTGCCGGTAGTGGTAACCCCTACGATCAGTACTTC; cdr3_aa: CAGSGNPYDQYF
j_call: TRBJ2-5; d_call: .; clone_size: many; v_call: TRBV9; cdr3_nt: TGTGCCAGCAGCGTAGACCGGACAAAGGAGACCCAGTACTTC; cdr3_aa: CASSVDRTKETQYF
j_call: TRBJ2-7; d_call: TRBD1; clone_size: .; v_call: TRBV19; cdr3_nt: TGTGCCAGTAGTATAGCGACAGGGATCTACGAGCAGTACTTC; cdr3_aa: CASSIATGIYEQYF
j_call: TRBJ1-4; d_call: .; clone_size: .; v_call: TRBV12-3/TRBV12-4; cdr3_nt: TGTGCCAGCAGGGCCCCGGAGGTTGGGGAAAAACTGGTTTTT; cdr3_aa: CASRAPEVGEKLVF
j_call: TRBJ2-7; d_call: .; clone_size: .; v_call: TRBV30; cdr3_nt: TGTGCCTGGAGCTCTATAGCCGCGGGTGAGCAGTACTTC; cdr3_aa: CAWSSIAAGEQYF
j_call: TRBJ2-1; d_call: .; clone_size: many; v_call: TRBV19; cdr3_nt: TGTGCCAGTAGTAACCACGGTGGAGGGGGGAGCAATGAGCAGTTCTTC; cdr3_aa: CASSNHGGGGSNEQFF
j_call: TRBJ1-1; d_call: .; clone_size: many; v_call: TRBV30; cdr3_nt: TGTGCCTGGGTTGCCCTACAGGGTAGTGGGAAGAACACTGAAGCTTTCTTT; cdr3_aa: CAWVALQGSGKNTEAFF
j_call: TRBJ2-1; d_call: TRBD1; clone_size: .; v_call: TRBV19; cdr3_nt: TGTGCCACCATAGTCGGGACAGGAGGTCTTAAGGTCTCTTATGAGCAGTTCTTC; cdr3_aa: CATIVGTGGLKVSYEQFF
j_call: TRBJ2-5; d_call: TRBD2; clone_size: many; v_call: TRBV5-1; cdr3_nt: TGCGCCAGCCGGGACTACCAAGCGACCCAGTACTTC; cdr3_aa: CASRDYQATQYF
j_call: TRBJ2-1; d_call: TRBD2; clone_size: many; v_call: TRBV7-6; cdr3_nt: TGTGCCAGCAGCCTTCTAGCGGGAAACTACAATGAGCAGTTCTTC; cdr3_aa: CASSLLAGNYNEQFF
j_call: TRBJ2-7; d_call: .; clone_size: .; v_call: TRBV12-3/TRBV12-4; cdr3_nt: TGTGCCAGCAGTTTAGGGTACAGGGTCCACGAGCAGTACTTC; cdr3_aa: CASSLGYRVHEQYF
j_call: TRBJ1-4; d_call: TRBD1; clone_size: many; v_call: TRBV15; cdr3_nt: TGTGCCACCAGCAGGACAGGGACTAATGAAAAACTGTTTTTT; cdr3_aa: CATSRTGTNEKLFF
j_call: TRBJ2-3; d_call: TRBD2; clone_size: .; v_call: TRBV11-1; cdr3_nt: TGTGCCAGCAGCTTACTGAGCGGGAGAGAAGATACGCAGTATTTT; cdr3_aa: CASSLLSGREDTQYF
j_call: TRBJ2-7; d_call: .; clone_size: many; v_call: TRBV27; cdr3_nt: TGTGCCAGCAGTTTCTCGCGGTTACACGAGCAGTACTTC; cdr3_aa: CASSFSRLHEQYF
j_call: TRBJ2-7; d_call: TRBD1; clone_size: .; v_call: TRBV5-1; cdr3_nt: TGCGCCAGCAGCGCGGACAGGGGGCATCGGGAGCAGTACTTC; cdr3_aa: CASSADRGHREQYF
j_call: TRBJ2-3; d_call: TRBD2; clone_size: few; v_call: TRBV5-1; cdr3_nt: TGCGCCAGCAGCTACGGGACTAGCGGTAGCCCAGATACGCAGTATTTT; cdr3_aa: CASSYGTSGSPDTQYF
j_call: TRBJ2-6; d_call: .; clone_size: .; v_call: TRBV30; cdr3_nt: TGTGCCTGGAGCGTGGCCAGGAGTGGGGCCAACGTCCTGACTTTC; cdr3_aa: CAWSVARSGANVLTF
j_call: TRBJ1-5; d_call: .; clone_size: many; v_call: TRBV2; cdr3_nt: TGTGCCAGCAGGGTCCAGGGTAGCAATCAGCCCCAGCATTTT; cdr3_aa: CASRVQGSNQPQHF
j_call: TRBJ2-1; d_call: .; clone_size: medium-sized; v_call: TRBV20-1; cdr3_nt: TGCAGTGGAACGGACCTTGGGAATGAGCAGTTCTTC; cdr3_aa: CSGTDLGNEQFF
j_call: TRBJ2-1; d_call: .; clone_size: .; v_call: TRBV4-1; cdr3_nt: TGCGCCAGCAGGACGGGACAAAATGAGCAGTTCTTC; cdr3_aa: CASRTGQNEQFF
j_call: TRBJ1-2; d_call: .; clone_size: .; v_call: TRBV5-1; cdr3_nt: TGCGCCAGCAGCTTTGTGGGTTTATCGGACTATGGCTACACCTTC; cdr3_aa: CASSFVGLSDYGYTF
j_call: TRBJ2-3; d_call: .; clone_size: .; v_call: TRBV11-1; cdr3_nt: TGTGCCAGCAGCTCTTGGAATGGCAGGGCTGACACAGATACGCAGTATTTT; cdr3_aa: CASSSWNGRADTDTQYF
j_call: TRBJ1-2; d_call: .; clone_size: many; v_call: TRBV29-1; cdr3_nt: TGCAGCGTTGCCGAGGGGAGTTATGGCTACACCTTC; cdr3_aa: CSVAEGSYGYTF
j_call: TRBJ2-5; d_call: .; clone_size: many; v_call: TRBV2; cdr3_nt: TGTGCCAGCAGCGACCCAGATCTTGGGGAGACCCAGTACTTC; cdr3_aa: CASSDPDLGETQYF
j_call: TRBJ2-6; d_call: TRBD2; clone_size: many; v_call: TRBV28; cdr3_nt: TGTGCCAGCAGCGTTAGCGGGAGGCCCCTCTCTGGGGCCAACGTCCTGACTTTC; cdr3_aa: CASSVSGRPLSGANVLTF
j_call: TRBJ2-7; d_call: .; clone_size: many; v_call: TRBV5-1; cdr3_nt: TGCGCCAGCAGCCCGGACGGAATCTACGAGCAGTACTTC; cdr3_aa: CASSPDGIYEQYF
j_call: TRBJ2-1; d_call: .; clone_size: many; v_call: TRBV24-1; cdr3_nt: TGTGCCACCAGTGAAGTTACTAGCCTTAGCAATGAGCAGTTCTTC; cdr3_aa: CATSEVTSLSNEQFF
j_call: TRBJ2-2; d_call: .; clone_size: many; v_call: TRBV6-2/TRBV6-3; cdr3_nt: TGTGCCAGCAGTTATGCCCCGAACACCGGGGAGCTGTTTTTT; cdr3_aa: CASSYAPNTGELFF
j_call: TRBJ2-2; d_call: .; clone_size: many; v_call: TRBV6-4; cdr3_nt: TGTGCCAGCAGTGACAGGGACACCGGGGAGCTGTTTTTT; cdr3_aa: CASSDRDTGELFF
j_call: TRBJ2-6; d_call: .; clone_size: few; v_call: TRBV29-1; cdr3_nt: TGCAGCGTTGAAGATCACGGAAAAGGGGCCAACGTCCTGACTTTC; cdr3_aa: CSVEDHGKGANVLTF
j_call: TRBJ2-3; d_call: .; clone_size: once; v_call: TRBV18; cdr3_nt: TGTGCCAGCTCACCACTGAGTGGGGGCCCCGACGATACGCAGTATTTT; cdr3_aa: CASSPLSGGPDDTQYF
j_call: TRBJ2-1; d_call: TRBD2; clone_size: few; v_call: TRBV6-1; cdr3_nt: TGTGCCAGCAGATCGATTAGCGGGAGTAAAGGGGATGATCAGTTCTTC; cdr3_aa: CASRSISGSKGDDQFF
j_call: TRBJ2-2; d_call: .; clone_size: many; v_call: TRBV28; cdr3_nt: TGTGCCAGCAGGCAAACAGGGTCCGGGGAGCTGTTTTTT; cdr3_aa: CASRQTGSGELFF
j_call: TRBJ1-1; d_call: .; clone_size: .; v_call: TRBV7-9; cdr3_nt: TGTGCCAGCAGCTTGTCGCGGGGAGCGAACACTGAAGCTTTCTTT; cdr3_aa: CASSLSRGANTEAFF
j_call: TRBJ2-1; d_call: .; clone_size: many; v_call: TRBV14; cdr3_nt: TGTGCCAGCAGCCTATCCCACAATGAGCAGTTCTTC; cdr3_aa: CASSLSHNEQFF
j_call: TRBJ2-3; d_call: TRBD2; clone_size: .; v_call: TRBV12-3/TRBV12-4; cdr3_nt: TGTGCCAGCAGTTCGAACCGACTAGCGGGGGATACGCAGTATTTT; cdr3_aa: CASSSNRLAGDTQYF
j_call: TRBJ2-6; d_call: .; clone_size: few; v_call: TRBV6-5; cdr3_nt: TGTGCCAGCAGTTCCCAGGGATCTGGGGCCAACGTCCTTACTTTC; cdr3_aa: CASSSQGSGANVLTF
j_call: TRBJ1-5; d_call: .; clone_size: many; v_call: TRBV28; cdr3_nt: TGTGCCAGCAGTACCTACAGGAGCAATCAGCCCCAGCATTTT; cdr3_aa: CASSTYRSNQPQHF
j_call: TRBJ1-1; d_call: .; clone_size: .; v_call: TRBV28; cdr3_nt: TGTGCCAGCAGCCCAGGAAGGGGCAGAGGGAACACTGAAGCTTTCTTT; cdr3_aa: CASSPGRGRGNTEAFF
j_call: TRBJ2-7; d_call: .; clone_size: many; v_call: TRBV19; cdr3_nt: TGTGCCAGTAGTATAGCGGCCCAAGGTCAGTCCTACGAGCAGTACTTC; cdr3_aa: CASSIAAQGQSYEQYF